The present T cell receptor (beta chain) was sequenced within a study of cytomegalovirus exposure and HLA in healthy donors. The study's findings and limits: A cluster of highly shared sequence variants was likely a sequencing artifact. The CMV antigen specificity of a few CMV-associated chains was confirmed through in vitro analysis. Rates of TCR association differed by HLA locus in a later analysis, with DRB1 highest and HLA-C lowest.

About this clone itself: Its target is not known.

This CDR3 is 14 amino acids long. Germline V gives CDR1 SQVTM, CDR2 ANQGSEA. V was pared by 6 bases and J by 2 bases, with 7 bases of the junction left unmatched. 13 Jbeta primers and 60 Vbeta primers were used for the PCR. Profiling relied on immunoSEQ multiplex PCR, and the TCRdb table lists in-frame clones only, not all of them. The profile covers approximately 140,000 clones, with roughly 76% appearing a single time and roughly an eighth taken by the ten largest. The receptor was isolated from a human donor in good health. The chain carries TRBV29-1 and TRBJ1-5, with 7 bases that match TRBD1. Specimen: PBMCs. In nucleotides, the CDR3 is TGCAGCGTGCAGCCTACAGGGGGCAATCAGCCCCAGCATTTT. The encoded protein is CSVQPTGGNQPQHF.